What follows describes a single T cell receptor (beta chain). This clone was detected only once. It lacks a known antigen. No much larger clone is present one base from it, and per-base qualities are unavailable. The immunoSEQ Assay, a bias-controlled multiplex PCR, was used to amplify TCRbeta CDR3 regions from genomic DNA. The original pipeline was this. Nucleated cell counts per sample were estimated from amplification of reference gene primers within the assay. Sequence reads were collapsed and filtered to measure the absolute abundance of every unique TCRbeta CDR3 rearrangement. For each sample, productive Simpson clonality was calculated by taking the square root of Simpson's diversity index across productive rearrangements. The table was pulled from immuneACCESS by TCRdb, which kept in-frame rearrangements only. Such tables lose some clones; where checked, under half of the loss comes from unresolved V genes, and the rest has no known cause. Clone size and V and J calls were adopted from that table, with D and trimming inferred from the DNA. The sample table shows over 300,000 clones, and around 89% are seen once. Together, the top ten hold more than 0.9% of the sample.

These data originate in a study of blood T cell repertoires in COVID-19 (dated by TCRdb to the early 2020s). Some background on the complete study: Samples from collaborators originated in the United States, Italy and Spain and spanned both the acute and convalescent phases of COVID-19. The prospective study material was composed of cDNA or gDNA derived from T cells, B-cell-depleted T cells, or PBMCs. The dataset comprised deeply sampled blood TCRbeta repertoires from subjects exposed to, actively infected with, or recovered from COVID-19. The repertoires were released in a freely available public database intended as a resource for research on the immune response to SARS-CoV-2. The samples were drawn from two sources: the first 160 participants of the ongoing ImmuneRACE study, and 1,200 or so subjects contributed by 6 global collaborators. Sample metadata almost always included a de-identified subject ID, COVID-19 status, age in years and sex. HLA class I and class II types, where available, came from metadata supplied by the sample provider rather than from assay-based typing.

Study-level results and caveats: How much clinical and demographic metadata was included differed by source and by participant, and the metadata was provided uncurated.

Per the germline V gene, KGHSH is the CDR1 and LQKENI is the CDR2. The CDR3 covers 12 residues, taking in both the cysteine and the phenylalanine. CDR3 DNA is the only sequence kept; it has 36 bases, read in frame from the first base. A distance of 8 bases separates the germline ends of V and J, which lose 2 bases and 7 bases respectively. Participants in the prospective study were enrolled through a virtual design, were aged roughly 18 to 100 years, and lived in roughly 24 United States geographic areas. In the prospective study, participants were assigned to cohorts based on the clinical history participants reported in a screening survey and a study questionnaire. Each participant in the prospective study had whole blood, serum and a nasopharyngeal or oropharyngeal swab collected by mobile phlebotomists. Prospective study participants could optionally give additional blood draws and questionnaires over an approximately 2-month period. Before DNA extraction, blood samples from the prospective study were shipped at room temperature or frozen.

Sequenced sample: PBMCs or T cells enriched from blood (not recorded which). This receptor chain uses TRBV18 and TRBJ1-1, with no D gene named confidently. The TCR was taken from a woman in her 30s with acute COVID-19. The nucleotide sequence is TGTGCCAGCTCACCAGCCGGGAATGAAGCTTTCTTT. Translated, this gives CASSPAGNEAFF.